Given below is one T cell receptor (beta chain) in context. This sample includes further DNA sequences coding for the same CDR3. Per the study methods: Reference gene primers were amplified, and this amplification served to estimate nucleated cell counts. Measured with immunoSEQ multiplex PCR; TCRdb has only the in-frame clones, and not every one. For V, J and clone size, that table is used; D and trimming come from the DNA. Seen here are around 110,000 clones, more than 80% observed once, and the top ten hold 11% to 15%. V was pared by 4 bases and J by 2 bases, with 11 bases of the junction left unmatched. From germline, CDR1 is SGHNT and CDR2 YENEEA. This CDR3 contains 18 residues. The sample comes from a study of blood T cell repertoires in COVID-19. Across the study: Researchers got acute and convalescent COVID-19 samples from the United States, Italy and Spain. Sample material is recorded as cDNA or gDNA derived from T cells, B-cell-depleted T cells, or PBMCs.

The receptor's source is a woman aged 55-75 years with acute or convalescent COVID-19. The chain is built from TRBV11-3 and TRBJ2-2; 9 bases are a match to TRBD1. Input material: peripheral blood. This CDR3 is CASSSPQGAEANTGELFF. The CDR3 nucleotides are TGTGCCAGCAGCTCACCACAGGGGGCAGAAGCCAACACCGGGGAGCTGTTTTTT.